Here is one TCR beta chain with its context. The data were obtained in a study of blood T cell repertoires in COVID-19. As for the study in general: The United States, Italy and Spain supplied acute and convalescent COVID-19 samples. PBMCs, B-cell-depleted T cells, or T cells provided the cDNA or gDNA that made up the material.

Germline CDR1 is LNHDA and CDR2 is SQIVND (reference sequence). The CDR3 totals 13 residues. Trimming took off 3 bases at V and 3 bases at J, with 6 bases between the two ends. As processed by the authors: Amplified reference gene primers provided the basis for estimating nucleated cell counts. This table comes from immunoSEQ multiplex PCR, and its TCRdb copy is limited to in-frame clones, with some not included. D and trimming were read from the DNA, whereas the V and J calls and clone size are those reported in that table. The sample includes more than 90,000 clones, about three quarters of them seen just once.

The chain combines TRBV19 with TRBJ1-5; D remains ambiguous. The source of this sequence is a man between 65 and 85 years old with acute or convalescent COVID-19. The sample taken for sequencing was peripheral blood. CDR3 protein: CASSIAVNQPQHF. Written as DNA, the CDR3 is TGTGCCAGTAGTATCGCAGTCAATCAGCCCCAGCATTTT.